The 21 T cell receptor beta chains below come from one sample, sequenced in a study of cytomegalovirus exposure and HLA in healthy donors. PCR amplification relied on 60 Vbeta primers (plus 13 Jbeta primers). Assay used: immunoSEQ multiplex PCR; TCRdb lists only in-frame clones, some missing. The sample contains under 200,000 clones, 65% to 85% of which appear only once. The sequenced sample consisted of PBMCs. The source of these receptors is a woman in her forties or fifties in good health and CMV-seropositive.

This chain links TRBV5-4 with TRBJ2-2; 8 bases align to TRBD2. CDR3 length: 15 residues. CDR1 and CDR2 from the germline V gene are SGHNT and YYREEE (reference sequence). With V trimmed by 2 bases and J by 8 bases, 8 bases remained unmatched. CDR3 in DNA: TGTGCCAGCAGCTTCCAACGGGGGGGTGCTGGGGAGCTGTTTTTT. It is translated as CASSFQRGGAGELFF.

This clone was observed once. Germline and junction disagree at one end, which may indicate a read error. In the same sample, other DNA sequences code for this CDR3. The gene calls are TRBV7-9 and TRBJ1-6; D perhaps matches TRBD1 (6 bases). The CDR3 has 14 residues. CDR1 is SEHNR and CDR2 is FQNEAQ in the germline V gene (reference sequence). The CDR3 loop is CASSPGGGQSPLHF. CDR3 nucleotides: TGCGCCAGCAGCCCGGGCGGGGGCCAGTCACCCCTCCACTTT. The full variable domain, with the rest looked up from reference TRBV7-9 and TRBJ1-6, is DTGVSQNPRHKITKRGQNVTFRCDPISEHNRLYWYRQTLGQGPEFLTYFQNEAQLEKSRLLSDRFSAERPKGSFSTLEIQRTEQGDSAMYLCASSPGGGQSPLHFGNGTRLTVT.

The chain uses TRBV18 and TRBJ2-7; the D gene is possibly TRBD1 (5 bases). Trimming left V 8 bases short and J 3 bases short, with 20 bases between. Germline loops: CDR1 KGHSH, CDR2 LQKENI. The CDR3 length is 15 residues. The CDR3 loop is CASRSVNDRNYEQYF. The CDR3 DNA reads TGTGCCAGCCGATCCGTGAATGACAGAAACTACGAGCAGTACTTC.

This clone has more than one count but fewer than ten. The genes are TRBV10-2 and TRBJ2-3; D gene unclear. Germline assignment: CDR1 WSHSY and CDR2 SAAADI. Trimming shortened V by 0 bases and J by 9 bases, and 7 bases separated the two germline ends. The CDR3 runs to 12 residues. CDR3: CASSESSPTQYF. The CDR3 DNA reads as TGCGCCAGCAGTGAGTCATCCCCAACGCAGTATTTT.

The chain is built from TRBV6-1 and TRBJ2-7; 7 bases line up with TRBD2. CDR1 MNHNS and CDR2 SASEGT come from the germline V gene. Trimming at V came to 7 bases and at J to 4 bases, leaving 7 bases not matched to a gene. There are 13 residues in the CDR3. The CDR3 spells CASITLAGYEQYF. For the CDR3, the DNA is TGTGCCAGCATAACTTTAGCGGGTTACGAGCAGTACTTC.

The rearrangement links TRBV11-3 to TRBJ2-1; 8 bases are shared with TRBD1. Germline CDR1 and CDR2: SGHNT and YENEEA. J lost 5 bases, V lost 5 bases, and 8 bases had no gene match. This CDR3 has 15 residues. The CDR3 bases are TGTGCCAGCAGCCTCTCGACAGGGGTGAACAATGAGCAGTTCTTC. Amino acid sequence: CASSLSTGVNNEQFF.

This clone has a handful of counts. The J gene is TRBJ1-1, the V gene TRBV4-1, with D uncertain. Trimming left V 1 base short and J 10 bases short, with 16 bases between. Germline values: CDR1 MGHRA, CDR2 YSYEKL. This CDR3 contains 14 residues. The CDR3 sequence is CASSQVRLLGGAFF. The DNA of the CDR3 is TGCGCCAGCAGCCAAGTACGACTTCTTGGTGGAGCTTTCTTT.

The rearrangement joins TRBV6-5 to TRBJ1-2; maybe TRBD1 (5 bases). The ends were cut back, 6 bases at V and 7 bases at J, with 12 bases in the middle. This CDR3 is 12 amino acids long. Germline V gives CDR1 MNHEY, CDR2 SVGAGI. The chain's CDR3 is CASSNLGVGYTF. CDR3 in DNA: TGTGCCAGCAGCAACTTAGGGGTTGGCTACACCTTC.

This clone was recorded a few times. The chain uses TRBV7-8 and TRBJ2-1; 9 nucleotides line up with TRBD1. V lost 4 bases and J lost 12; bases outside the gene matches: 13. There are 15 residues in the CDR3. Germline CDR1 and CDR2: SGHVS and FQNEAQ. The CDR3 spells CASSSGTGPLAVQFF. The CDR3 DNA reads TGTGCCAGCAGCTCAGGGACAGGGCCCTTGGCGGTGCAGTTCTTC.

The chain combines TRBV10-2 with TRBJ1-5, with a possible D match to TRBD1 (6 bases). Germline V gene data show CDR1 as WSHSY and CDR2 as SAAADI. With 0 bases removed from V and 2 bases from J, the gap between germline ends came to 17 bases. CDR3 length equals 18 residues. Here the CDR3 DNA reads TGCGCCAGCAGTGAGTCAGCGGGGGGGCGCACGCGCAATCAGCCCCAGCATTTT. It translates to CASSESAGGRTRNQPQHF.

The J gene is TRBJ2-6, the V gene TRBV16; 10 nucleotides agree with TRBD1. Germline V CDR1 and CDR2: KGHSY, FQNENV. This CDR3 comprises 17 residues. The V and J ends lost 0 bases and 2 bases, in that order; junction bases with no gene match: 1. CDR3 DNA sequence: TGTGCCAGCAGCCAATCCGGGACAGGGGCTGGGGCCAACGTCCTGACTTTC. Residues: CASSQSGTGAGANVLTF. Full variable domain (missing parts from reference TRBV16 and TRBJ2-6): GEEVAQTPKHLVRGEGQKAKLYCAPIKGHSYVFWYQQVLKNEFKFLISFQNENVFDETGMPKERFSAKCLPNSPCSLEIQATKLEDSAVYFCASSQSGTGAGANVLTFGAGSRLTVL.

The chain joins TRBV5-1 to TRBJ2-7, with D possibly matching TRBD2 (6 bases). V was cut by 3 bases and J by 6 bases, with 13 bases left in between. Germline V gives CDR1 SGHRS, CDR2 YFSETQ. This CDR3 spans 13 amino acids. As DNA, the CDR3 is TGCGCCAGCAGCTACCGTGGAGGGGTCGAGCAGTACTTC. Translating gives CASSYRGGVEQYF.

CDR3 residues: CAWSVHRGGNQPQHF. The CDR3 DNA sequence: TGTGCCTGGAGTGTACACAGGGGGGGGAATCAGCCCCAGCATTTT. This chain links TRBV30 with TRBJ1-5; 8 nucleotides agree with TRBD1. The V gene end was trimmed by 0 bases and the J gene end by 4 bases; junction bases not matched to a gene: 5. Germline V CDR1 and CDR2: GTSNPN, SVGIG (reference sequence). The CDR3 extends over 15 amino acids.

V and J are TRBV30 and TRBJ1-1; D call uncertain. The length of the CDR3 is 13 residues. Trimming cost V 4 bases and J 11 bases, with 20 bases left between them. The germline V gene has CDR1 GTSNPN and CDR2 SVGIG (reference sequence). CDR3 region: CAWTLMAVFGAFF. CDR3 DNA sequence: TGTGCCTGGACCCTCATGGCGGTATTTGGGGCTTTCTTT.

This clone has a handful of counts. The gene calls are TRBV29-1 and TRBJ2-1, with 8 bases fitting TRBD2. Germline trimming cut 5 bases from V and 2 bases from J; bases unmatched to any gene: 11. Germline V gene data show CDR1 as SQVTM and CDR2 as ANQGSEA. The CDR3 is 16 amino acids. The CDR3 nucleotides are TGCAGCGTTTCCCTTGGGGCGGGGGGAGCCTACAATGAGCAGTTCTTC. Protein sequence: CSVSLGAGGAYNEQFF.

V usage is TRBV30 and J usage is TRBJ2-2; the D gene is possibly TRBD2 (6 bases). Trimming removed 3 bases at V and 6 bases at J, with 11 bases between. CDR1 GTSNPN and CDR2 SVGIG come from the germline V gene (reference sequence). This CDR3 has 13 amino acids. The CDR3 sequence: CAWSAGPPGELFF. For the CDR3, the DNA is TGTGCCTGGAGCGCGGGACCCCCCGGGGAGCTGTTTTTT.

V and J are TRBV6-1 and TRBJ1-1, with TRBD1 identical over 8 bases. The CDR3 covers 14 residues. The ends lost 6 bases at V and 6 bases at J; junction bases unmatched: 9. Germline values: CDR1 MNHNS, CDR2 SASEGT. The chain's CDR3 is CASRAGQALSEAFF. CDR3 coding DNA: TGTGCCAGCAGGGCGGGACAGGCGCTATCTGAAGCTTTCTTT.

The CDR3 region has the DNA TGTGCCAGCAGCCTGGACTATTACAATGAGCAGTTCTTC. It is translated as CASSLDYYNEQFF. The V and J genes are TRBV7-3 and TRBJ2-1, with D maybe TRBD2 (6 bases). Trimming left V 5 bases short and J 4 bases short, with 9 bases between. Germline V gives CDR1 SGHTA, CDR2 FQGTGA. This CDR3 is 13 amino acids long. The full variable domain, in which reference TRBV7-3 and TRBJ2-1 provide the parts outside the CDR3, is GAGVSQTPSNKVTEKGKYVELRCDPISGHTALYWYRQSLGQGPEFLIYFQGTGAADDSGLPNDRFFAVRPEGSVSTLKIQRTERGDSAVYLCASSLDYYNEQFFGPGTRLTVL.

This clone appeared a few times. The chain's CDR3 is CAWRGQGAAEAFF. CDR3 coding DNA: TGTGCCTGGAGAGGACAGGGGGCGGCTGAAGCTTTCTTT. The V call is TRBV30, the J call TRBJ1-1; 11 nucleotides match TRBD1. The V gene's germline CDR1 is GTSNPN and CDR2 SVGIG (reference sequence). The junction had 3 bases not matched to a gene; V was cut back by 3 bases and J by 6 bases. This CDR3 spans 13 amino acids.

The rearrangement joins TRBV5-6 to TRBJ2-3; the match to TRBD2 covers 14 bases. Germline V gene data show CDR1 as SGHDT and CDR2 as YYEEEE. Germline trimming cut 4 bases from V and 4 bases from J; bases unmatched to any gene: 8. The CDR3 sequence is 17 residues long. This CDR3 is CASSLGTSGGVADTQYF. CDR3 sequence (DNA): TGTGCCAGCAGCCTCGGGACTAGCGGGGGAGTGGCAGATACGCAGTATTTT.

The gene calls are TRBV11-2 and TRBJ2-7, with 10 bases lining up with TRBD2. Looked up from germline, CDR1 is SGHAT and CDR2 is FQNNGV. V lost 4 bases and J lost 2; bases outside the gene matches: 5. There are 15 residues in the CDR3. CDR3 nucleotides: TGTGCCAGCAGCTCAAGCGGGGGGGCCGCCTACGAGCAGTACTTC. It encodes CASSSSGGAAYEQYF.